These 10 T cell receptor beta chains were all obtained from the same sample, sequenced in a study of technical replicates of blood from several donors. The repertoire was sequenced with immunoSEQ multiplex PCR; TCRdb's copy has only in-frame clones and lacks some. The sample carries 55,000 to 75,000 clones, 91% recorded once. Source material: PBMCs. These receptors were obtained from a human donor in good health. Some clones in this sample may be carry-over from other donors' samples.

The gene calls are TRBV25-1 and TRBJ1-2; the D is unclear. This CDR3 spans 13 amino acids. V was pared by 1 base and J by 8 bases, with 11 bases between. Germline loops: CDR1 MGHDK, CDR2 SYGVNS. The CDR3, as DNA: TGTGCCAGCAGTGAATCCCTACTAGGCGGCTACACCTTC. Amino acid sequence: CASSESLLGGYTF.

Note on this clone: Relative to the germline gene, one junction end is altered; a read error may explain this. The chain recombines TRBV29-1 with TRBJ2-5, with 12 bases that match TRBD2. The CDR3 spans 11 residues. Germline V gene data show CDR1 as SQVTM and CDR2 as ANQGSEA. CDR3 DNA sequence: TGCAGCGTGGGACTAGCGGGCGCAAAAAACTTC. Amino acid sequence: CSVGLAGAKNF.

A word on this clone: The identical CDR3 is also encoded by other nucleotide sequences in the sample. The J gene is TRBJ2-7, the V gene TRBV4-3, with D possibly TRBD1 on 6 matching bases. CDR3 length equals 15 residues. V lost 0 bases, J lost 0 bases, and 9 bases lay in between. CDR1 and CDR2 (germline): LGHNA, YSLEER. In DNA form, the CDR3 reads TGCGCCAGCAGCCAAGATCGCAGGGGCTCCTACGAGCAGTACTTC. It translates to CASSQDRRGSYEQYF.

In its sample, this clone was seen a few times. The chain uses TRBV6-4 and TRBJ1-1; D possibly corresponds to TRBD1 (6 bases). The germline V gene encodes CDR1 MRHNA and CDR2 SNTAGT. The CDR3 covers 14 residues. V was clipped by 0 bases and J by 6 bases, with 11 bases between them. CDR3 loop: CASSDSEGGSEAFF. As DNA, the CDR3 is TGTGCCAGCAGTGACTCTGAAGGGGGTTCTGAAGCTTTCTTT.

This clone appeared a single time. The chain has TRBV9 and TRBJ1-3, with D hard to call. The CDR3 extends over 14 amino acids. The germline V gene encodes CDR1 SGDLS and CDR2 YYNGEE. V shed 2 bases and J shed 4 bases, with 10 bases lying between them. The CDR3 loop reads CASSVNEAGNTIYF. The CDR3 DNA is TGTGCCAGCAGCGTCAATGAGGCCGGAAACACCATATATTTT.

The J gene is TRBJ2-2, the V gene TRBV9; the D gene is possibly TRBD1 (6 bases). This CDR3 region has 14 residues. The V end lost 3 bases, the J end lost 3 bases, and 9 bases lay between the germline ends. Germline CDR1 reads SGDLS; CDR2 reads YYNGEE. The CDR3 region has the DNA TGTGCCAGCAGCGGGGGGCCTCACACCGGGGAGCTGTTTTTT. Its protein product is CASSGGPHTGELFF.

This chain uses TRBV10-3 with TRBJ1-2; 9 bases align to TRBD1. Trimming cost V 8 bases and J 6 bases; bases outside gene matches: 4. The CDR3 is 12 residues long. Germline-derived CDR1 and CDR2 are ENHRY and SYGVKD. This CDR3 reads CAILTGGHGYTF. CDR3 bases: TGTGCCATCTTGACAGGGGGTCATGGCTACACCTTC.

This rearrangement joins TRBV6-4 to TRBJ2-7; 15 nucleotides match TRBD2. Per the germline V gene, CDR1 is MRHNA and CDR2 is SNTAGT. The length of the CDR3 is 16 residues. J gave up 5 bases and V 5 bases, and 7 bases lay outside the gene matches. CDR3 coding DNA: TGTGCCAGCAGTAGGACTAGCGGGGGGGCTGGAGACGAGCAGTACTTC. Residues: CASSRTSGGAGDEQYF.

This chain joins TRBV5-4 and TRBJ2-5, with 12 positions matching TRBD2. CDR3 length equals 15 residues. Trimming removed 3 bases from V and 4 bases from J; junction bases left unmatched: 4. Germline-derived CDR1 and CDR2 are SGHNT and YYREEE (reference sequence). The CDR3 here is CASSSSGGVAETQYF. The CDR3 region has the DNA TGTGCCAGCAGCTCTAGCGGGGGGGTCGCAGAGACCCAGTACTTC.

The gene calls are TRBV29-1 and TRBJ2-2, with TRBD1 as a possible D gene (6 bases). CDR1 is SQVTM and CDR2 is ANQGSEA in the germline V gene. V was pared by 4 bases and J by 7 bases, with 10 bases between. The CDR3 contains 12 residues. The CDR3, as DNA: TGCAGCGTTGGGGGGCCGGTCGGGGAGCTGTTTTTT. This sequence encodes CSVGGPVGELFF.